Presented here are 4 T cell receptor beta chains from one specimen sequenced in a study of T cell responses to AZD1222 COVID-19 vaccine. Clones were sequenced by immunoSEQ multiplex PCR, and TCRdb holds only the in-frame ones, with some missing. This sample has 120,000 or so clones, with approximately 83% found just once. Sequences were derived from peripheral blood, sampled on day 0 of AZD1222 vaccination. The origin of the receptors is an adult in good health.

The gene calls are TRBV28 and TRBJ2-7; 11 nucleotides align to TRBD2. Germline V gives CDR1 MDHEN, CDR2 SYDVKM. V gave up 8 bases and J gave up 5 bases; unmatched junction bases: 14. This CDR3 has 16 amino acids. CDR3 DNA sequence: TGTGCCAGCCATGACCCAACTAGCGGGAGTACCCACGAGCAGTACTTC. Its translation: CASHDPTSGSTHEQYF.

The rearrangement uses TRBV9 and TRBJ1-1; 7 bases fit TRBD1. J gave up 1 base and V 3 bases, and 6 bases lay outside the gene matches. Germline V gene data show CDR1 as SGDLS and CDR2 as YYNGEE. The CDR3 is 15 amino acids. The CDR3 DNA follows: TGTGCCAGCAGCGCCCCGACAGGGCGGAACACTGAAGCTTTCTTT. It yields the protein CASSAPTGRNTEAFF.

This chain uses TRBV6-5 with TRBJ2-2; 11 bases agree with TRBD2. The CDR3 loop spans 16 amino acids. V gave up 4 bases and J gave up 6 bases; unmatched junction bases: 7. The germline gives CDR1 MNHEY, CDR2 SVGAGI. CDR3 DNA sequence: TGTGCCAGCAGTTTTTGGACTAGCGGGTCCCCCGGGGAGCTGTTTTTT. This gives the protein CASSFWTSGSPGELFF.

This rearrangement joins TRBV5-1 to TRBJ2-7, with 7 bases matching TRBD1. CDR1 SGHRS and CDR2 YFSETQ come from the germline V gene. The CDR3 sequence is 15 residues long. The ends lost 3 bases at V and 1 base at J; junction bases unmatched: 7. This CDR3 is CASSSWTGSSYEQYF. Here the CDR3 DNA reads TGCGCCAGCAGCTCCTGGACAGGTAGTTCCTACGAGCAGTACTTC.